Shown below are 7 T cell receptor beta chains from a single sample sequenced in a study of response to subunit inactivated influenza vaccine (dated by TCRdb to 2016 to 2019). The library came from RT-PCR. TCRdb names Illumina HiSeq 2500 as the instrument used. The public reads were reprocessed in TCRdb via fastp at Q25 and MiXCR, keeping in-frame beta chains. Rows are combined by CDR3 protein, so each entry shows the most common genes and DNA. Recorded for this sample are approximately 530,000 distinct CDR3 sequences; more than 7% of them occurred a single time. The top ten constitute over 10% of the sample. The specimen comprised PBMCs from blood, sampled approximately 25 months after vaccination. Every receptor here comes from a man between 50 and 70 years old who received an inactivated influenza vaccine. Donor details come from another sample of the same person, matched by shared clones.

Only a few counts were recorded for this clonotype. This chain joins TRBV5-1 and TRBJ2-3; 7 positions match TRBD2. The CDR3 is 15 residues long. J was trimmed by 3 bases and V by 5 bases; bases with no gene match: 9. The V gene's germline CDR1 is SGHRS and CDR2 YFSETQ. The CDR3 DNA is TGCGCCAGCAGGGCCCGGCAGCGGGGAACAGATACGCAGTATTTT. Translated: CASRARQRGTDTQYF.

This rearrangement joins TRBV2 to TRBJ1-5, with a weak D call TRBD1 (5 bases). The CDR3 has 13 residues. Between the trimmed V and J ends, which lost 7 bases and 6 bases, there was a span of 13 bases. CDR1 SNHLY and CDR2 FYNNEI come from the germline V gene. CDR3 bases: TGTGCCAGCAACTATGGGGCAGGTCAGCCCCAGCATTTT. Translation gives CASNYGAGQPQHF.

This clonotype has more than one count but fewer than ten. The chain has TRBV5-1 and TRBJ2-5; no clear D gene. The CDR3 has 15 residues. Germline lookup yields CDR1 SGHRS and CDR2 YFSETQ. The V and J ends lost 0 bases and 2 bases respectively, with 11 bases between them. DNA for the CDR3: TGCGCCAGCAGCTTGGACCCTATGACACAAGAGACCCAGTACTTC. Protein product: CASSLDPMTQETQYF.

This clonotype was counted between two and nine times. This chain joins TRBV7-2 and TRBJ1-5; 10 nucleotides line up with TRBD1. CDR1 and CDR2 (germline): SGHTA, FQGNSA. This CDR3 contains 16 residues. V lost 4 bases, J lost 2 bases, and 5 bases stayed unmatched. The CDR3 protein is CASSSGQGEGNQPQHF. Here the CDR3 DNA reads TGTGCCAGCAGCTCTGGACAGGGGGAAGGCAATCAGCCCCAGCATTTT.

This chain links TRBV7-2 with TRBJ2-7, with D possibly TRBD2 on 6 matching bases. The V end was cut by 7 bases, the J end by 2 bases, with 18 bases between. CDR3 length: 15 amino acids. CDR1 is SGHTA, CDR2 FQGNSA, per germline. In nucleotides, the CDR3 is TGTGCCAGCATCCTTACGGCGGGGACGACCTACGAGCAGTACTTC. Protein sequence: CASILTAGTTYEQYF.

The table lists this clonotype with a few counts. This chain uses TRBV6-5 with TRBJ2-3; TRBD2 is a possible D gene (5 bases). The V and J ends lost 0 bases and 10 bases respectively, with 8 bases between them. The V gene's germline CDR1 is MNHEY and CDR2 SVGAGI. The CDR3 sequence is 12 residues long. This CDR3 reads CASSYSGASQYF. The CDR3 DNA reads TGTGCCAGCAGTTACTCGGGAGCCTCGCAGTATTTT.

Many counts were recorded for this clonotype. V gene TRBV29-1 combines with J gene TRBJ2-7, with a weak D call TRBD2 (6 bases). Germline values: CDR1 SQVTM, CDR2 ANQGSEA. The CDR3 extends over 12 amino acids. V lost 6 bases and J 3 bases, leaving 12 bases between the germline ends. This chain's CDR3 is CSVQMEGYEQYF. CDR3 bases: TGCAGCGTCCAAATGGAGGGCTACGAGCAGTACTTC.